The sequence of this T cell receptor (beta chain) was determined in a study of OX40 agonist ivuxolimab in advanced cancers. Study background: A mean age of about 56 years, range about 20 to 79, was recorded, and under 85% were male. The eligibility criteria allowed prior anti-PD-1, anti-PD-L1 or anti-CTLA-4 therapy, and about 40% had some. Partial response was recorded in three patients: one hepatocellular carcinoma and two cutaneous melanoma cases.

At cycle 4 day 1, cycle 7 day 1, and baseline, blood was sampled. Profiling relied on immunoSEQ multiplex PCR, and the TCRdb table lists in-frame clones only, not all of them. Of tens of thousands of clones listed, roughly 88% are singletons. This TCR was sampled from an adult with an advanced solid tumor such as melanoma, head and neck, liver or kidney cancer. The sequences come from CD4+ or CD8+ T cells sorted from blood, collected in a trial of the OX40 agonist ivuxolimab.

The CDR3 DNA is TGTGCCAGCATCAACCCGGGACAGGGAACCTCTGGCTACACCTTC. Its translation is CASINPGQGTSGYTF. The rearrangement uses TRBV6-6 and TRBJ1-2, with 9 nucleotides matching TRBD1. J was trimmed by 7 bases and V by 7 bases; bases with no gene match: 13. In germline, CDR1 is MNHNY, CDR2 SVGAGI (reference sequence). The CDR3 extends over 15 amino acids.